This T cell receptor (beta chain) was observed in a study of blood T cell repertoires in COVID-19. Turning to the study itself: Acute-phase and convalescent COVID-19 samples originated in the United States, Italy and Spain. PBMCs, B-cell-depleted T cells, or T cells were the source of the cDNA or gDNA that made up the material.

Clones were sequenced by immunoSEQ multiplex PCR, and TCRdb holds only the in-frame ones, with some missing. The top ten hold less than 3.5% of the sample, which has 200,000 to 250,000 clones, more than 70% seen once. The CDR3 covers 15 residues. V lost 3 bases, J lost 5 bases, and 15 bases lay in between. CDR1 is KGHSH, CDR2 LQKENI, per germline. This clonotype originated in an older woman with acute or convalescent COVID-19. V is TRBV18 and J is TRBJ2-3, with D tentatively TRBD2 (7 bases). Input material: peripheral blood. CDR3 coding DNA: TGTGCCAGCTCACCGATTGGGGGGGCGGAAGATACGCAGTATTTT. Translated: CASSPIGGAEDTQYF.